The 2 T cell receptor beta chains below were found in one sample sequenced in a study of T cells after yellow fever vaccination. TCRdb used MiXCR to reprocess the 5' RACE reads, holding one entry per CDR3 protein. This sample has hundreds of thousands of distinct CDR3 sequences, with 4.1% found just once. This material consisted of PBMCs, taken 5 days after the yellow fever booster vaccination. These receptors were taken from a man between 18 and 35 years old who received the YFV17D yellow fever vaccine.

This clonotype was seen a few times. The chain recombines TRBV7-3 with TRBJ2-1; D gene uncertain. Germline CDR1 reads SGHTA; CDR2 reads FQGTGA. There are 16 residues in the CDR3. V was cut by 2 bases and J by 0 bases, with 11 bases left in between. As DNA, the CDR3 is TGTGCCAGCAGCTTATTTGGGCAGAGCTCCTACAATGAGCAGTTCTTC. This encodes CASSLFGQSSYNEQFF.

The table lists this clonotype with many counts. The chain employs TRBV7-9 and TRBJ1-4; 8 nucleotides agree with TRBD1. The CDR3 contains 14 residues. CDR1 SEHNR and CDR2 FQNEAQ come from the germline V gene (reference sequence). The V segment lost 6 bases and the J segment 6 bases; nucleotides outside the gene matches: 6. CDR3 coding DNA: TGTGCCAGCAGAACGACAGGGGCAGATGAAAAACTGTTTTTT. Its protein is CASRTTGADEKLFF.